One sample yielded the 20 T cell receptor beta chains listed below, sequenced in a study of cytomegalovirus exposure and HLA in healthy donors. A multiplex PCR was run with 60 Vbeta primers and 13 Jbeta primers. Sequencing used immunoSEQ multiplex PCR; TCRdb keeps in-frame clones, though not all of them. The repertoire has some 190,000 clones, 70% to 90% of them found once; the top ten carry roughly 0.33%. Sequenced: PBMCs. The receptors derive from a woman in her twenties or thirties in good health and CMV-seronegative.

The chain employs TRBV29-1 and TRBJ1-2; the D is unclear. From germline, CDR1 is SQVTM and CDR2 ANQGSEA. CDR3 length: 12 residues. V was trimmed by 0 bases and J by 7 bases, leaving 9 bases between them. CDR3 protein: CSVEDRSSGYTF. The CDR3 coding sequence is TGCAGCGTTGAAGATCGGAGCAGTGGCTACACCTTC. Drawing the rest from reference TRBV29-1 and TRBJ1-2, the complete variable domain is SAVISQKPSRDICQRGTSLTIQCQVDSQVTMMFWYRQQPGQSLTLIATANQGSEATYESGFVIDKFPISRPNLTFSTLTVSNMSPEDSSIYLCSVEDRSSGYTFGSGTRLTVV.

This clone was counted a single time. The chain links TRBV11-2 to TRBJ1-1, with unresolved D. The CDR3 totals 14 residues. Germline lookup yields CDR1 SGHAT and CDR2 FQNNGV. Trimming removed 3 bases at V and 6 bases at J, with 14 bases between. This CDR3 reads CASSLRRGQPEAFF. The DNA of the CDR3 is TGTGCCAGCAGCTTGAGACGGGGTCAGCCTGAAGCTTTCTTT.

The chain joins TRBV10-3 to TRBJ2-7; the match to TRBD1 covers 8 bases. V lost 2 bases, J lost 7 bases, and 7 bases stayed unmatched. The CDR3 is made up of 14 amino acids. Germline CDR1 is ENHRY and CDR2 is SYGVKD. DNA for the CDR3: TGTGCCATCAGTGAGGGGCAGGGGGCGAATGAGCAGTACTTC. Translation: CAISEGQGANEQYF.

The chain joins TRBV7-6 to TRBJ2-1; perhaps TRBD2 as D (6 bases). Trimming left V 5 bases short and J 8 bases short, with 22 bases between. Germline V gene data show CDR1 as SGHVS and CDR2 as FNYEAQ. The length of the CDR3 is 16 residues. This CDR3 reads CASSRRRGPNFYEQFF. The CDR3 DNA is TGTGCCAGCAGCCGTAGGAGGGGTCCGAATTTTTATGAGCAGTTCTTC.

The chain links TRBV28 to TRBJ2-7; 11 bases agree with TRBD2. This CDR3 comprises 13 residues. The V and J ends lost 10 bases and 2 bases, in that order; junction bases with no gene match: 4. Germline V gene data show CDR1 as MDHEN and CDR2 as SYDVKM. The CDR3 loop is CATGLAGPYEQYF. CDR3 DNA sequence: TGTGCCACTGGACTAGCGGGTCCCTACGAGCAGTACTTC.

This clone turned up a few times. V is TRBV7-6 and J is TRBJ2-5; D remains ambiguous. Germline V CDR1 and CDR2: SGHVS, FNYEAQ. V lost 0 bases, J lost 4 bases, and 3 bases lay in between. The CDR3 is made up of 12 amino acids. CDR3 in DNA: TGTGCCAGCAGCTTAGCCCGAGAGACCCAGTACTTC. This gives the protein CASSLARETQYF. The whole variable domain, remainder taken from reference TRBV7-6 and TRBJ2-5, is GAGVSQSPRYKVTKRGQDVALRCDPISGHVSLYWYRQALGQGPEFLTYFNYEAQQDKSGLPNDRFSAERPEGSISTLTIQRTEQRDSAMYRCASSLARETQYFGPGTRLLVL.

The V call is TRBV6-5, the J call TRBJ1-5; no clear D. The CDR3 spans 14 residues. CDR1 and CDR2 (germline): MNHEY, SVGAGI. Trimming pared 2 bases from V and 7 bases from J, leaving 12 bases between. The CDR3 loop reads CASSYSIGNQPQHF. The CDR3 region has the DNA TGTGCCAGCAGTTACAGCATCGGGAACCAGCCCCAGCATTTT.

The rearrangement uses TRBV19 and TRBJ2-7; a weak D match, TRBD2 (5 bases). The CDR3 consists of 17 residues. Germline CDR1 LNHDA, CDR2 SQIVND (reference sequence). Trimming stripped 1 base from V and 2 bases from J, with 18 bases between. In nucleotides, the CDR3 is TGTGCCAGTAGTATAGTCTCAACCGGGATCCCAACCTACGAGCAGTACTTC. It translates to CASSIVSTGIPTYEQYF.

The genes are TRBV29-1 and TRBJ2-1; 11 bases match TRBD1. With 1 base clipped from V and 4 bases from J, the junction kept 9 bases outside the gene matches. Germline V gene data show CDR1 as SQVTM and CDR2 as ANQGSEA. CDR3 length equals 17 residues. The CDR3 region is CSVEVGTGGGIYNEQFF. In nucleotides, the CDR3 is TGCAGCGTTGAAGTTGGGACAGGGGGGGGGATTTACAATGAGCAGTTCTTC.

The genes are TRBV28 and TRBJ1-2; TRBD1 might be the D (6 bases). CDR1 and CDR2 from the germline V gene are MDHEN and SYDVKM. The V end was cut by 6 bases, the J end by 2 bases, with 10 bases between. The CDR3 has 13 residues. CDR3 region: CASRRTVNYGYTF. The DNA of the CDR3 is TGTGCCAGCAGGAGGACAGTAAACTATGGCTACACCTTC.

V is TRBV5-1 and J is TRBJ2-3; 10 bases agree with TRBD2. This CDR3 has 17 amino acids. V lost 2 bases and J lost 1; bases outside the gene matches: 7. Germline V gene sequence: CDR1 SGHRS, CDR2 YFSETQ. The CDR3: CASSFFLAGDRTDTQYF. CDR3 in DNA: TGCGCCAGCAGCTTTTTCCTAGCGGGGGACCGCACAGATACGCAGTATTTT.

The CDR3 loop reads CASSRLEGETQYF. CDR3 nucleotides: TGTGCCAGCAGCCGACTAGAGGGAGAGACCCAGTACTTC. The V and J genes are TRBV13 and TRBJ2-5; tentatively, D is TRBD2 (6 bases). Germline CDR1 is PRHDT and CDR2 is FYEKMQ (reference sequence). The CDR3 totals 13 residues. Trimming pared 5 bases from V and 4 bases from J, leaving 11 bases between.

V and J are TRBV5-6 and TRBJ1-2, with TRBD1 as a possible D gene (6 bases). V was trimmed by 4 bases and J by 6 bases, leaving 13 bases between them. CDR1 and CDR2 from the germline V gene are SGHDT and YYEEEE. The CDR3 loop spans 13 amino acids. For the CDR3, the DNA is TGTGCCAGCAGCCCGACAGGAATGAATGGCTACACCTTC. This codes for CASSPTGMNGYTF.

The chain uses TRBV2 and TRBJ1-5; D is ambiguous. Trimming removed 4 bases from V and 5 bases from J, with 9 bases in between. This CDR3 region has 13 residues. Germline CDR1 and CDR2: SNHLY and FYNNEI. For the CDR3, the DNA is TGTGCCAGCAGTGCAGAATCTGATCAGCCCCAGCATTTT. This sequence encodes CASSAESDQPQHF. The whole variable domain, filled in from reference TRBV2 and TRBJ1-5, reads EPEVTQTPSHQVTQMGQEVILRCVPISNHLYFYWYRQILGQKVEFLVSFYNNEISEKSEIFDDQFSVERPDGSNFTLKIRSTKLEDSAMYFCASSAESDQPQHFGDGTRLSIL.

This chain links TRBV27 with TRBJ2-7; 7 nucleotides line up with TRBD2. V lost 4 bases, J lost 3 bases, and 12 bases stayed unmatched. The V gene's germline CDR1 is MNHEY and CDR2 SMNVEV (reference sequence). The CDR3 runs 16 residues. The CDR3 DNA reads as TGTGCCAGCAGTTCCCGTGAGGGCGGGGGATTCTACGAGCAGTACTTC. Its protein is CASSSREGGGFYEQYF.

This rearrangement joins TRBV5-1 to TRBJ2-1; D might be TRBD1 (6 bases). CDR1 is SGHRS, CDR2 YFSETQ, per germline. The CDR3 contains 15 residues. Trimming cost V 2 bases and J 8 bases, with 17 bases left between them. Here the CDR3 reads CASSLTGQEGHEQFF. The CDR3 region has the DNA TGCGCCAGCAGCTTAACGGGACAAGAGGGGCATGAGCAGTTCTTC.

The rearrangement links TRBV9 to TRBJ2-2, with no clear D. Germline V gene data show CDR1 as SGDLS and CDR2 as YYNGEE. The CDR3 sequence is 14 residues long. V lost 2 bases to trimming and J lost 6 bases, with 11 bases between them. CDR3 DNA sequence: TGTGCCAGCAGCGTTAGACGGAGCGCCGGGGAGCTGTTTTTT. Its protein product is CASSVRRSAGELFF.

The chain is built from TRBV29-1 and TRBJ2-2; tentatively, D is TRBD2 (5 bases). Trimming took 7 bases from V and 2 from J, leaving 8 bases between them. Germline CDR1 and CDR2: SQVTM and ANQGSEA. The CDR3 covers 12 residues. DNA for the CDR3: TGCAGCGCGGGATTTAACACCGGGGAGCTGTTTTTT. Its protein product is CSAGFNTGELFF.

The chain combines TRBV6-1 with TRBJ2-7; TRBD2 matches 7 bases. This CDR3 is built from 13 residues. Germline V lookup: CDR1 MNHNS, CDR2 SASEGT. After removal of 5 bases from V and 6 bases from J, the junction contained 7 bases not matched to a gene. The CDR3 nucleotides are TGTGCCAGCAGTCCACTGACTAGCTCCGAGCAGTACTTC. This codes for CASSPLTSSEQYF.

This clone was seen once. The chain has TRBV27 and TRBJ2-5, with 11 bases that match TRBD2. The junction had 7 bases not matched to a gene; V was cut back by 2 bases and J by 2 bases. The CDR3 loop spans 17 amino acids. The germline V gene has CDR1 MNHEY and CDR2 SMNVEV (reference sequence). The CDR3 reads CASSLRTSGGTQETQYF. As DNA, the CDR3 is TGTGCCAGCAGTTTACGTACTAGCGGGGGAACTCAAGAGACCCAGTACTTC.